These 12 T cell receptor beta chains were all obtained from the same sample, sequenced in a study of OX40 agonist ivuxolimab in advanced cancers. Library preparation employed the immunoSEQ multiplex PCR assay. As stored in TCRdb, this immuneACCESS dataset retains in-frame rearrangements with V and J assigned. A fraction of the clones does not appear; measured against another copy, unresolved V genes explain less than half of the discrepancy, and the remainder lacks a known reason. This sample holds around 63,000 clones; approximately 85% were observed only once. The top ten constitute 11% of the sample. The input for sequencing was CD4+ or CD8+ T cells sorted from blood, taken in a trial of the OX40 agonist ivuxolimab. These receptor sequences come from an adult with an advanced solid tumor such as melanoma, head and neck, liver or kidney cancer.

The V and J genes are TRBV7-9 and TRBJ2-3; TRBD1 agrees at 9 bases. The CDR3 is 17 residues long. V trimming: 0 bases; J trimming: 4 bases; junction bases outside the gene matches: 8. The V gene's germline CDR1 is SEHNR and CDR2 FQNEAQ (reference sequence). As DNA, the CDR3 is TGTGCCAGCAGCTTAGCCTCCGGGACAGGGTTCCCAGATACGCAGTATTTT. This codes for CASSLASGTGFPDTQYF.

The chain recombines TRBV29-1 with TRBJ2-5, with D perhaps being TRBD1 or TRBD2 (6 bases each). The CDR3 loop spans 13 amino acids. The germline V gene has CDR1 SQVTM and CDR2 ANQGSEA. Between the trimmed V and J ends, which lost 4 bases and 4 bases, there was a span of 13 bases. CDR3 sequence: CSVVGGSIETQYF. The CDR3 DNA reads TGCAGCGTTGTAGGGGGGAGTATAGAGACCCAGTACTTC.

The chain joins TRBV6-5 to TRBJ1-6, with D unclear. CDR1 MNHEY and CDR2 SVGAGI come from the germline V gene. This CDR3 comprises 13 residues. V was cut by 6 bases and J by 9 bases, with 12 bases left in between. The CDR3 coding sequence is TGTGCCAGCAGCTTCGGGTGGGGTTCACCCCTCCACTTT. Amino acid sequence: CASSFGWGSPLHF.

V is TRBV7-3 and J is TRBJ1-1; D call uncertain. The germline V gene encodes CDR1 SGHTA and CDR2 FQGTGA. Trimming pared 0 bases from V and 5 bases from J, leaving 7 bases between. The CDR3 runs to 13 residues. The DNA of the CDR3 is TGTGCCAGCAGCTTAACGGGGTCGACTGAAGCTTTCTTT. Translating gives CASSLTGSTEAFF.

The chain is built from TRBV5-1 and TRBJ2-1; TRBD1 aligns across 8 bases. Trimming at V came to 0 bases and at J to 10 bases, leaving 6 bases not matched to a gene. The CDR3 is 14 residues long. From germline, CDR1 is SGHRS and CDR2 YFSETQ. CDR3 in amino acids: CASSLEQGVREQFF. The CDR3 DNA sequence: TGCGCCAGCAGCTTGGAACAGGGGGTGCGGGAGCAGTTCTTC.

The chain couples TRBV5-6 to TRBJ1-1, with D possibly TRBD1 on 6 matching bases. The length of the CDR3 is 15 residues. Per germline, CDR1 SGHDT and CDR2 YYEEEE. V was cut by 1 base and J by 5 bases, with 15 bases left in between. DNA of the CDR3: TGTGCCAGCAGCTTGTCGCGGGGAAGGGGGACTGAAGCTTTCTTT. It yields the protein CASSLSRGRGTEAFF.

The chain carries TRBV9 and TRBJ2-5; TRBD2 matches 10 bases. The V gene's germline CDR1 is SGDLS and CDR2 YYNGEE. J lost 5 bases, V lost 1 base, and 8 bases had no gene match. The CDR3 contains 16 residues. CDR3 coding DNA: TGTGCCAGCAGCGTAACGGGAGCGGGGGGGGAGGAGACCCAGTACTTC. Its protein product is CASSVTGAGGEETQYF.

The V gene is TRBV7-8, the J gene TRBJ2-3; D is possibly TRBD1 (6 bases). V lost 1 base and J 3 bases, leaving 14 bases between the germline ends. The CDR3 spans 16 residues. Germline CDR1 SGHVS, CDR2 FQNEAQ. The CDR3: CASSLGLGTSTDTQYF. The CDR3 DNA reads as TGTGCCAGCAGCTTAGGCCTGGGGACAAGTACAGATACGCAGTATTTT. Full variable domain (remainder filled in from reference TRBV7-8 and TRBJ2-3): GAGVSQSPRYKVAKRGQDVALRCDPISGHVSLFWYQQALGQGPEFLTYFQNEAQLDKSGLPSDRFFAERPEGSVSTLKIQRTQQEDSAVYLCASSLGLGTSTDTQYFGPGTRLTVL.

The chain employs TRBV30 and TRBJ1-1, with D tentatively TRBD1 (5 bases). The CDR3 is 15 amino acids. Trimming shortened V by 5 bases and J by 0 bases, and 16 bases separated the two germline ends. Germline V CDR1 and CDR2: GTSNPN, SVGIG (reference sequence). DNA for the CDR3: TGTGCCTGGTCGGGACCGACTCTGATGAACACTGAAGCTTTCTTT. Protein sequence: CAWSGPTLMNTEAFF.

V and J are TRBV20-1 and TRBJ2-7; no clear D gene. The germline CDR1 and CDR2 sequences are DFQATT and SNEGSKA (reference sequence). This CDR3 is built from 10 residues. V was clipped by 6 bases and J by 7 bases, with 10 bases between them. The CDR3 protein is CSASDGEQYF. The CDR3 bases are TGCAGTGCGAGCGACGGTGAGCAGTACTTC.

This chain connects TRBV29-1 to TRBJ1-4; D not certain. The CDR3 length is 12 residues. Trimming left V 2 bases short and J 8 bases short, with 9 bases between. Germline values: CDR1 SQVTM, CDR2 ANQGSEA. The chain's CDR3 is CSVESTGEKLFF. CDR3 DNA: TGCAGCGTTGAATCAACGGGGGAAAAACTGTTTTTT.

This clone was picked up a small number of times. V gene TRBV7-9 combines with J gene TRBJ2-2; 10 bases are a match to TRBD2. Per germline, CDR1 SEHNR and CDR2 FQNEAQ (reference sequence). The CDR3 is 19 residues long. V dropped 0 bases and J dropped 4; count of bases not matched to a gene: 11. The CDR3 region has the DNA TGTGCCAGCAGCTTAGCGTACCTAGCGGGAGAAGGGGGCACCGGGGAGCTGTTTTTT. Encoded protein: CASSLAYLAGEGGTGELFF. The full variable domain, rest sourced from reference TRBV7-9 and TRBJ2-2, is DTGVSQNPRHKITKRGQNVTFRCDPISEHNRLYWYRQTLGQGPEFLTYFQNEAQLEKSRLLSDRFSAERPKGSFSTLEIQRTEQGDSAMYLCASSLAYLAGEGGTGELFFGEGSRLTVL.